The rows below give T cell receptor beta chains drawn from one sample of a study of CD8 T cells in ankylosing spondylitis. TCRdb itself ran the 5' RACE reads through MiXCR, one entry per CDR3 protein. The profile shows over 700,000 distinct CDR3 sequences, roughly 19% of them singletons. The sequencing sample was made of blood, either unsorted or a sorted T cell fraction (not recorded which). These receptors all come from a male donor with ankylosing spondylitis. Both conserved end residues are part of each CDR3. D genes are given only for firm matches. Expanded clones are given a class, and other clones once, few, many or no size at all.

v_call	j_call	d_call	clone_size	cdr3_aa	cdr3_nt
TRBV11-2	TRBJ1-2	-	few	CASSPLPGPYGYTF	TGTGCCAGCAGCCCTCTCCCCGGCCCATATGGCTACACCTTC
TRBV2	TRBJ1-2	-	many	CASSLPGRNYGYTF	TGTGCCAGCAGTCTTCCGGGACGAAACTATGGCTACACCTTC
TRBV11-2	TRBJ2-2	TRBD1	-	CASSLSGTGENLNTGELFF	TGTGCCAGCAGCCTCTCCGGGACAGGGGAAAACCTGAACACCGGGGAGCTGTTTTTT
TRBV5-1	TRBJ1-3	-	few	CASSLRSDSTGNTIYF	TGCGCCAGCAGCTTGAGGTCAGATTCGACTGGAAACACCATATATTTT
TRBV29-1	TRBJ2-1	-	-	CSVEDRTGKYNEQFF	TGCAGCGTTGAAGATCGGACGGGAAAATACAATGAGCAGTTCTTC
TRBV20-1	TRBJ2-7	TRBD2	-	CCARDRTSGRYEQYF	TGCTGTGCTAGAGATCGGACTAGCGGGAGATACGAGCAGTACTTC
TRBV9	TRBJ2-7	TRBD1	few	CASSPSEGTGFEQYF	TGTGCCAGCAGCCCTTCTGAAGGGACAGGGTTCGAGCAGTACTTC
TRBV6-1	TRBJ1-5	-	-	CASSDPGGGNQPQHF	TGTGCCAGCAGTGACCCCGGTGGGGGCAATCAGCCCCAGCATTTT
TRBV6-2/TRBV6-3	TRBJ1-2	-	-	CASSPRRGGLNYGYTF	TGTGCCAGCAGTCCCCGGCGGGGGGGTCTGAACTATGGCTACACCTTC
TRBV5-1	TRBJ2-7	TRBD2	-	CASSSGGLAGPSSYEQYF	TGCGCCAGCAGCTCGGGGGGACTAGCGGGCCCGAGCTCCTACGAGCAGTACTTC
TRBV4-1	TRBJ2-3	-	-	CASSQVDSGNTDTQYF	TGCGCCAGCAGCCAAGTCGACTCAGGGAACACAGATACGCAGTATTTT
TRBV4-3	TRBJ1-2	-	-	CASSQTRVSAYYGYTF	TGCGCCAGCAGCCAGACCCGGGTCTCAGCATACTATGGCTACACCTTC
TRBV30	TRBJ2-1	TRBD2	-	CAWGERGGLPEQFF	TGTGCCTGGGGAGAGCGGGGGGGTTTGCCTGAGCAGTTCTTC
TRBV7-8	TRBJ1-6	-	few	CASSLGWGSGSPLHF	TGTGCCAGCAGCTTAGGGTGGGGTTCCGGTTCACCCCTCCACTTT
TRBV20-1	TRBJ2-2	-	-	CSARVKGSRAGELFF	TGCAGTGCTAGAGTGAAGGGGAGTCGGGCCGGGGAGCTGTTTTTT
TRBV9	TRBJ2-3	-	-	CASSVGSDTQYF	TGCGCCAGCAGTGTCGGGTCAGATACGCAGTATTTT
TRBV5-1	TRBJ1-6	-	many	CASSLGHTNNSPLHF	TGCGCCAGCAGCTTGGGACATACGAATAATTCACCCCTCCACTTT
TRBV7-9	TRBJ1-4	-	-	CASSLELVVNEKLFF	TGTGCCAGCAGCTTAGAGCTGGTCGTTAATGAAAAACTGTTTTTT
TRBV7-2	TRBJ2-3	-	-	CARPGATQYF	TGTGCCAGACCGGGGGCTACGCAGTATTTT
TRBV4-1	TRBJ2-1	-	-	CASSQEGLNNEQFF	TGCGCCAGCAGCCAAGAAGGGCTAAACAATGAGCAGTTCTTC
TRBV6-2/TRBV6-3	TRBJ2-5	-	few	CASSPGMETQYF	TGTGCCAGCAGCCCAGGAATGGAGACCCAGTACTTC
TRBV29-1	TRBJ2-7	-	few	CSVEVPGPAYEQYF	TGCAGCGTTGAAGTACCGGGACCAGCATACGAGCAGTACTTC
TRBV24-1	TRBJ2-2	-	-	CATSDLKANTGELFF	TGTGCCACCAGTGATTTGAAAGCGAACACCGGGGAGCTGTTTTTT
TRBV10-3	TRBJ1-3	-	few	CAISGAAGRGNTIYF	TGTGCCATCAGTGGGGCGGCAGGGCGCGGAAACACCATATATTTT
TRBV3-1	TRBJ2-1	-	-	CASSQDPGEYNEQFF	TGTGCCAGCAGCCAAGATCCCGGCGAGTACAATGAGCAGTTCTTC
TRBV28	TRBJ2-7	-	many	CASRRGREGLTYEQYF	TGTGCCAGCAGGAGGGGGAGGGAGGGACTTACCTACGAGCAGTACTTC
TRBV5-5	TRBJ1-5	TRBD1	many	CASSPRTGYSNQPQHF	TGTGCCAGCAGCCCCCGGACAGGTTATAGCAATCAGCCCCAGCATTTT
TRBV20-1	TRBJ2-3	TRBD1	few	CSASADRGLRDTQYF	TGCAGTGCTAGCGCGGACAGGGGGCTTAGAGATACGCAGTATTTT
TRBV28	TRBJ2-3	TRBD2	few	CASRGEGSGTPRRGTDTQYF	TGTGCCAGCAGGGGGGAAGGTAGCGGGACCCCACGCCGTGGCACAGATACGCAGTATTTT
TRBV10-3	TRBJ1-4	TRBD1	few	CAINSDRGENEKLFF	TGTGCCATCAACTCGGACAGGGGGGAGAATGAAAAACTGTTTTTT
TRBV11-2	TRBJ2-5	TRBD1	-	CASSTLDRVETQYF	TGTGCCAGCAGCACCCTCGACAGGGTAGAGACCCAGTACTTC
TRBV12-3/TRBV12-4	TRBJ1-1	-	-	CASSFLSGTEAFF	TGTGCCAGCAGTTTCTTGTCGGGCACTGAAGCTTTCTTT
TRBV29-1	TRBJ2-3	TRBD2	few	CSGLAGGLEWTDTQYF	TGCAGCGGACTAGCGGGAGGGTTGGAATGGACAGATACGCAGTATTTT
TRBV12-3/TRBV12-4	TRBJ1-5	-	-	CASTKAGVQPQHF	TGTGCCAGTACCAAGGCGGGGGTTCAGCCCCAGCATTTT
TRBV5-1	TRBJ2-1	-	few	CASSLEGGDYNEQFF	TGCGCCAGCAGCTTGGAGGGGGGCGACTACAATGAGCAGTTCTTC
TRBV20-1	TRBJ2-7	-	-	CSARDRGKSSYEQYF	TGCAGTGCTAGAGATCGCGGGAAAAGCTCCTACGAGCAGTACTTC
TRBV29-1	TRBJ2-7	TRBD2	-	CSVETVGGGGGPYEQYF	TGCAGCGTTGAAACGGTGGGAGGCGGGGGGGGGCCCTACGAGCAGTACTTC
TRBV11-2	TRBJ1-6	-	few	CASSFAGGSYNSPLHF	TGTGCCAGCAGCTTTGCCGGGGGGTCCTATAATTCACCCCTCCACTTT
TRBV7-9	TRBJ2-1	-	-	CASSLRFGEGENEQFF	TGTGCCAGCAGCTTACGATTTGGGGAGGGGGAAAATGAGCAGTTCTTC
TRBV5-8	TRBJ2-7	-	-	CASSRQVRSSYEQYF	TGTGCCAGCAGTCGACAAGTCCGAAGCTCCTACGAGCAGTACTTC
TRBV12-3/TRBV12-4	TRBJ2-3	TRBD2	many	CASSLAGGGADTQYF	TGTGCCAGCAGTCTAGCGGGAGGAGGCGCAGATACGCAGTATTTT
TRBV12-3/TRBV12-4	TRBJ1-1	-	many	CASRPGQNTEAFF	TGTGCCAGCAGACCCGGACAGAACACTGAAGCTTTCTTT
TRBV9	TRBJ2-3	-	-	CASSPGTDFSTDTQYF	TGTGCCAGCAGTCCAGGGACGGACTTCAGCACAGATACGCAGTATTTT
TRBV7-2	TRBJ1-1	TRBD1	-	CASSLTGQGRAFF	TGTGCCAGCAGCTTAACGGGACAGGGTCGAGCTTTCTTT
TRBV10-3	TRBJ2-5	TRBD2	-	CAISKTSGRLETQYF	TGTGCCATCAGCAAGACTAGCGGGAGATTGGAGACCCAGTACTTC
TRBV10-3	TRBJ2-1	TRBD2	few	CAASGTSGNEQFF	TGTGCCGCCTCCGGGACTAGCGGCAATGAGCAGTTCTTC
TRBV7-9	TRBJ2-7	TRBD1	-	CASQDRGSYEQYF	TGTGCCAGCCAGGACAGGGGAAGCTACGAGCAGTACTTC
TRBV5-5	TRBJ2-7	-	few	CASSRRDSREQYF	TGTGCCAGCAGCAGGCGGGACTCCCGCGAGCAGTACTTC
TRBV7-9	TRBJ1-1	-	few	CASSLAASAPGAEAFF	TGTGCCAGCAGCTTAGCTGCTTCGGCCCCGGGGGCTGAAGCTTTCTTT
TRBV14	TRBJ1-4	-	many	CASSQSEVQRGKLFF	TGTGCCAGCAGCCAGTCCGAAGTACAGCGTGGTAAACTGTTTTTT
TRBV4-1	TRBJ2-2	-	-	CASSQGLLGGELFF	TGCGCCAGCAGCCAGGGACTCCTCGGCGGGGAGCTGTTTTTT
TRBV2	TRBJ2-1	-	-	CASSVSISYNEQFF	TGTGCCAGCAGTGTGTCTATCTCCTACAATGAGCAGTTCTTC
TRBV12-3/TRBV12-4	TRBJ1-1	TRBD1	once	CASSHGTGGAFF	TGTGCCAGCAGCCACGGGACAGGGGGAGCTTTCTTT
TRBV6-1	TRBJ2-4	-	-	CASSEGGTARKNIQYF	TGTGCCAGCAGTGAAGGGGGGACCGCACGCAAAAACATTCAGTACTTC
TRBV30	TRBJ2-5	-	-	CAWSSGYQETQYF	TGTGCCTGGAGTTCAGGGTACCAAGAGACCCAGTACTTC